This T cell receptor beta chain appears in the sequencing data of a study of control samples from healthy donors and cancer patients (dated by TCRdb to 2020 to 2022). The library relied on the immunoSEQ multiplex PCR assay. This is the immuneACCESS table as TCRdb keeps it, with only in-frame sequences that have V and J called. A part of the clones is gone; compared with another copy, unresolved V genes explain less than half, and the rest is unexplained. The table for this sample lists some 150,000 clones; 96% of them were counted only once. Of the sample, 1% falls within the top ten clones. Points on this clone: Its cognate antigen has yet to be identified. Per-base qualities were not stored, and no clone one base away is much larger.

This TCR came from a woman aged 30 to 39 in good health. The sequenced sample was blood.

The DNA sequence is given as TGTGCCAGCGGACTCTACTACTACAATGAGCAGTTCTTC. This gives the protein CASGLYYYNEQFF. This sequence uses TRBV6-5 and TRBJ2-1; TRBD2 is a weak D gene call, 5 bases matching. Cut back by 8 bases and 3 bases, the V and J ends lie 11 bases apart. Per the germline V gene, MNHEY is the CDR1 and SVGAGI is the CDR2. The CDR3 runs 13 amino acids, cysteine and phenylalanine included. Kept here is only the CDR3 DNA, which spans 39 bases and is read in frame from base 1.